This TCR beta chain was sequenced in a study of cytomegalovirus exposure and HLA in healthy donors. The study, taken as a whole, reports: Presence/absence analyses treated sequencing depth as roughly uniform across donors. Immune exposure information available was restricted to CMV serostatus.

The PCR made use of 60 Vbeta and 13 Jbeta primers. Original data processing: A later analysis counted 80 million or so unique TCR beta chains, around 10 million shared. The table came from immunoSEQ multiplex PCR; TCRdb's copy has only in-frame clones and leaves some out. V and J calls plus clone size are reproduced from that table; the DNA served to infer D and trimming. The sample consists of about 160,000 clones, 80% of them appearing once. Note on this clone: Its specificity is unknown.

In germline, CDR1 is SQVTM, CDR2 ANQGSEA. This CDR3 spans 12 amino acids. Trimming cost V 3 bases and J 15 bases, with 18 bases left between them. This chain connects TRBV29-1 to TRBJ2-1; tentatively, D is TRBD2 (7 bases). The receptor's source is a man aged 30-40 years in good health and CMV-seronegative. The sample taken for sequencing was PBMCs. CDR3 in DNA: TGCAGCGTTGATAAGGATGCGGGGGCAGCGTTCTTC. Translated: CSVDKDAGAAFF.